The T cell receptor (beta chain) described here comes from a study of naive and memory T cell subsets (dated by TCRdb to about 2017). General notes on the study: The study applied an open-source, UMI-based TCR alpha and beta sequencing pipeline to sorted naive and memory peripheral blood T cell subsets. The functional CMV T cell responses agreed completely with IgG serology results. RNA was DNase-treated and reverse transcribed with TCR constant-region primers, mostly using SuperScript III. Paper-wide results and their limitations: RNA-based TCR counts may be influenced by expression changes linked to T cell activation and differentiation. No ground truth was available to validate the repertoire findings for the naive and memory subsets. Clonotypes were defined as single alpha or beta chain sequences, not paired alpha/beta receptors. TCR abundance followed a power law whose exponent differed between naive and memory subsets but was consistent across the three individuals. After error correction, only a single occurrence was seen for over 90% of naive TCR sequences, so much steeper abundance distributions were produced than in memory subsets. In both CD4 and CD8 cells, going from naive through CM, EM and EMRA, the Gini index went up while Shannon and inverse Simpson diversity went down. A few larger clonotypes were found in naive repertoires, especially CD8, and these larger clonotypes were possibly memory cells re-expressing CD45RA.

Library preparation used UMI-ligation and nested PCR. The beta constant-region primer was an equimolar mix of two oligonucleotides covering both TRBC1 and TRBC2. Four rounds of PCR, combining the SP2 primer with nested alpha and beta constant-region primers, were used to amplify the ligated cDNA. A single-stranded oligonucleotide containing the SP2 primer and a 12-nucleotide UMI was joined to the 3' end of the cDNA by T4 RNA ligase 1. Incubation of the ligation reaction lasted about 20-25 hours at 16 degrees C. PCR2 was typically performed as a SYBR Green qPCR and was stopped at a predetermined threshold so that over-amplification was prevented. Every purification after the first one was done using Agencourt AMPure XP magnetic beads. Libraries were quantified by Qubit and checked on a TapeStation, where a main peak was expected near 650 bp. Sequencing of the pooled libraries was done on an Illumina MiSeq using v2 2x251 paired-end kits, which typically yielded roughly 0.95-2 million reads per sample. Each sample was pooled at about 4 nM, and roughly 5-7.5% PhiX was included to help cluster recognition. The original methods were these. Using tag matching that tolerated one base-pair mismatch, Decombinator assigned V and J genes to FASTQ reads that had been processed by Demultiplexor. UMIs were used by Collapsinator to correct both sequencing errors and frequency errors arising from PCR heterogeneity. CDR3Translator translated TCRs and extracted CDR3s from the conserved cysteine to the FGXG phenylalanine, flagging non-productive sequences. Gini, Shannon entropy and inverse Simpson indices were calculated on repertoires that had been subsampled to equal numbers of UMI-defined TCRs. Within the linear range, a power law was fitted by maximum likelihood to the distributions of clonotype abundance. When run on a single naive CD8 sample, MIGEC and the pipeline yielded similar UMI counts, similar unique TCR numbers and similar clonal distributions. In one analysis, naive TCRs also found in any memory subset of the same donor were removed from the naive repertoire. A set of 7,322 CMV-associated CDR3 sequences, compiled from VDJdb and a published dataset, was used to search the repertoires. Using fastp at Q25 and MiXCR, TCRdb reprocessed the public reads and kept productive beta chains. Records with the same CDR3 protein are collapsed into one entry carrying the most frequent genes and DNA. It is TCRdb's table, rather than the study itself, that gives the V and J calls and clone size. In all, the sample holds around 83,000 distinct CDR3 sequences, and 11% of those were seen once. Over 0.11% of the sample goes to the ten largest clones.

This clonotype was detected many times. Its antigen is not yet known. Within one base of it there is no much larger clone, and no base qualities were kept. TCR alpha and beta chain libraries were amplified separately from the second PCR step onward. To determine each donor's CMV status, fresh PBMCs were stimulated overnight with CMV viral lysate, and IFNgamma production from CD4+ T cells was then assessed. CD4 T cells were positively selected using Miltenyi beads, after which CD8 T cells were positively selected from the CD4-negative fraction. Cells were stained for CD3, CD4, CD8, CD45RA, CD27 and a live/dead dye and were sorted on a BD Aria II into four subsets based on CD45RA and CD27. Blood was obtained from a few healthy volunteers, and the blood from each volunteer was fractionated into CD4 and CD8 T cells and subsequently into four differentiation subsets. Approximately 120 ml of peripheral blood was collected from each donor, and PBMC were isolated by Ficoll-Paque PLUS density-gradient centrifugation. Sorted cells were lysed in RLT buffer, and RNA was extracted with a Qiagen RNeasy kit and stored at -80°C.

The CDR3 runs 13 amino acids, cysteine and phenylalanine included. Only the CDR3 DNA is retained, 39 bases long and in frame from the first base. The germline V gene sets CDR1 to SGHTS and CDR2 to YDEGEE. V was cut back by 3 bases and J by 5 bases, leaving a gap of 12 bases between them. Sequencing input: naive CD4+ T cells from blood. Read against the paper, the sample's cell subset or site label means: naive T cells, CD45RA high CD27+. The chain joins TRBV5-8 to TRBJ2-7, and perhaps TRBD2 as D gene, on 6 matching bases. This receptor was identified in a human donor in good health. The CDR3 protein: CASSWGVANEQYF. The sequenced DNA is TGTGCCAGCAGCTGGGGGGTAGCCAACGAGCAGTACTTC.